Below, 19 T cell receptor beta chains from the same sample are listed, as sequenced in a study of blood T cell repertoires in COVID-19. TCRdb keeps only in-frame clones here, not all; method: immunoSEQ multiplex PCR. This sample yields 120,000 to 150,000 clones, of which about 86% are seen a single time; almost 8.5% belongs to the top ten. Sequences were obtained from peripheral blood. Receptor source: a woman in her fifties or sixties with acute or convalescent COVID-19.

The rearrangement joins TRBV2 to TRBJ2-7, with D possibly matching TRBD2 (5 bases). V was trimmed by 4 bases and J by 5 bases, leaving 15 bases between them. The length of the CDR3 is 14 residues. Germline V lookup: CDR1 SNHLY, CDR2 FYNNEI. The CDR3 reads CASSVSGWRDEQYF. CDR3 bases: TGTGCCAGCAGTGTTTCGGGGTGGCGGGACGAGCAGTACTTC.

The chain uses TRBV28 and TRBJ1-5, with 7 bases fitting TRBD1. V was pared by 6 bases and J by 6 bases, with 11 bases of the junction left unmatched. The CDR3 length is 15 residues. Germline V gene lookup returns CDR1 MDHEN and CDR2 SYDVKM. CDR3 in amino acids: CASRRQGGIFQPQHF. DNA of the CDR3: TGTGCCAGCAGGAGACAGGGTGGAATATTTCAGCCCCAGCATTTT.

Many counts were recorded for this clone. The chain combines TRBV9 with TRBJ1-2, with D perhaps TRBD1 (5 bases). The V end lost 4 bases, the J end lost 0 bases, and 13 bases lay between the germline ends. This CDR3 contains 15 residues. Germline loops: CDR1 SGDLS, CDR2 YYNGEE. The CDR3 protein is CASSFRQTPNYGYTF. In nucleotides, the CDR3 is TGTGCCAGCAGCTTCCGACAGACGCCTAACTATGGCTACACCTTC.

This clone was detected once. V and J are TRBV9 and TRBJ2-5; a possible D gene is TRBD2 (5 bases). CDR3 length: 13 amino acids. Trimming shortened V by 2 bases and J by 3 bases, and 8 bases separated the two germline ends. Germline V gene sequence: CDR1 SGDLS, CDR2 YYNGEE. CDR3 coding DNA: TGTGCCAGCAGCGTGTACGGGGAAGAGACCCAGTACTTC. Translated, it gives CASSVYGEETQYF.

About this clone: At one of its ends the junction is not consistent with the germline gene, which may arise from a read error. V and J are TRBV4-1 and TRBJ2-7, with D perhaps TRBD2 (6 bases). Germline lookup yields CDR1 MGHRA and CDR2 YSYEKL. The CDR3 totals 14 residues. The CDR3 region has the DNA TGCGCCAGCAGCCAGAGCCCAGCTGGGGACTCTCCCGGCTTC. Encoded protein: CASSQSPAGDSPGF.

The V and J genes are TRBV7-3 and TRBJ2-3, with TRBD1 matching 9 bases. Per germline, CDR1 SGHTA and CDR2 FQGTGA. The J segment lost 4 bases and the V segment lost 1 base, leaving 3 bases of the junction unmatched. This CDR3 is 15 amino acids long. CDR3 amino acids: CASSLRDRVADTQYF. The CDR3 DNA reads as TGTGCCAGCAGCTTAAGGGACAGGGTGGCAGATACGCAGTATTTT.

V usage is TRBV27 and J usage is TRBJ1-1; 8 bases map to TRBD1. Trimming removed 5 bases from V and 8 bases from J; junction bases left unmatched: 16. The CDR3 covers 16 residues. CDR1 and CDR2 from the germline V gene are MNHEY and SMNVEV (reference sequence). The CDR3 reads CASSRTGTAFRGEAFF. The CDR3 coding sequence is TGTGCCAGCAGTAGGACAGGGACGGCTTTTCGCGGGGAAGCTTTCTTT.

This clone is judged medium-sized. V is TRBV3-1 (or the pseudogene TRBV3-2) and J is TRBJ1-4; D is undetermined. Trimming took 2 bases from V and 6 from J, leaving 10 bases between them. The CDR3 contains 14 residues. Looked up from germline, CDR1 is LGHDT and CDR2 is YNNKEL (reference sequence). CDR3 nucleotide sequence: TGTGCCAGCAGCCAACAGGACGGGGATGAAAAACTGTTTTTT. Its translation is CASSQQDGDEKLFF.

The gene calls are TRBV6-5 and TRBJ2-1; D perhaps matches TRBD2 (6 bases). CDR1 MNHEY and CDR2 SVGAGI come from the germline V gene. The CDR3 loop spans 12 amino acids. Between the trimmed V and J ends, which lost 6 bases and 9 bases, there was a span of 12 bases. The CDR3: CASRLRGGEQFF. CDR3 sequence (DNA): TGTGCCAGCAGGTTACGGGGAGGTGAGCAGTTCTTC.

This clone has just one count. This chain uses TRBV25-1 with TRBJ2-1, with TRBD1 matching 9 bases. There are 16 residues in the CDR3. Germline V CDR1 and CDR2: MGHDK, SYGVNS. Losses at the gene ends were 6 bases for V and 4 bases for J; bases not matched to a gene: 10. The CDR3 bases are TGTGCCAGCAGAACCGGGACAGGGAGACCTTACAATGAGCAGTTCTTC. Encoded protein: CASRTGTGRPYNEQFF.

Comments on this clone: The limits of the CDR3 on the DNA are not certain, so only TCRdb's listed CDR3 is given. The chain joins TRBV6-1 to TRBJ1-4; the D segment call TRBD1 is taken from the table without a DNA check. With termini counted, the CDR3 has 14 amino acids. Germline lookup yields CDR1 MNHNS and CDR2 SASEGT. The CDR3 protein is CASSEQWDMKNCFF.

V is TRBV18 and J is TRBJ1-5, with a tentative D call TRBD1 (6 bases). Germline V gives CDR1 KGHSH, CDR2 LQKENI. The CDR3 extends over 14 amino acids. Between the trimmed V and J ends, which lost 3 bases and 4 bases, there was a span of 10 bases. Here the CDR3 DNA reads TGTGCCAGCTCACCCTCGACAGGTAATCAGCCCCAGCATTTT. Its protein product is CASSPSTGNQPQHF.

The gene calls are TRBV7-9 and TRBJ2-7; no clear D. Trimming left V 1 base short and J 3 bases short, with 7 bases between. The CDR3 has 13 amino acids. From germline, CDR1 is SEHNR and CDR2 FQNEAQ (reference sequence). CDR3 DNA: TGTGCCAGCAGCTTAGTTGCCGGCTACGAGCAGTACTTC. This encodes CASSLVAGYEQYF.

The V gene is TRBV19, the J gene TRBJ2-1; TRBD2 matches 13 bases. The CDR3 has 15 amino acids. Germline CDR1 LNHDA, CDR2 SQIVND (reference sequence). V shed 7 bases, J shed 3 bases, and the junction held 3 bases outside the gene matches. DNA of the CDR3: TGTGCCAGTACCGGGACTAGCGGGGTCTACAATGAGCAGTTCTTC. This encodes CASTGTSGVYNEQFF.

J is TRBJ2-5 and V is TRBV11-2; 9 nucleotides line up with TRBD2. The CDR3 covers 17 residues. In germline, CDR1 is SGHAT, CDR2 FQNNGV. V lost 2 bases to trimming and J lost 4 bases; unmatched junction nucleotides: 11. The CDR3 region is CASSLRRGGARRETQYF. The CDR3 DNA reads TGTGCCAGCAGCTTACGTCGCGGGGGGGCCCGTAGAGAGACCCAGTACTTC.

The V and J genes are TRBV19 and TRBJ2-1; possibly TRBD2 for D (5 bases). Germline lookup yields CDR1 LNHDA and CDR2 SQIVND (reference sequence). The CDR3 is 14 amino acids. Trimming left V 9 bases short and J 0 bases short, with 12 bases between. CDR3 bases: TGTGCCAGCCAGCGGAGGAGCTCCTACAATGAGCAGTTCTTC. This encodes CASQRRSSYNEQFF.

The chain is built from TRBV30 and TRBJ2-5, with 7 bases aligning to TRBD2. The CDR3 totals 14 residues. V shed 4 bases and J 8 bases; nucleotides not matched to a gene: 13. From germline, CDR1 is GTSNPN and CDR2 SVGIG (reference sequence). The CDR3 protein is CAWNQDLGGSTQYF. Here the CDR3 DNA reads TGTGCCTGGAATCAGGACCTCGGGGGGAGCACCCAGTACTTC.

This chain connects TRBV3-1 (or the pseudogene TRBV3-2) to TRBJ2-7; 7 nucleotides line up with TRBD2. The J segment lost 4 bases and the V segment lost 4 bases, leaving 7 bases of the junction unmatched. This CDR3 is 14 amino acids long. Germline CDR1 reads LGHDT; CDR2 reads YNNKEL (reference sequence). The CDR3 DNA reads TGTGCCAGCAGCCTTAGGACTAGAGGATACGAGCAGTACTTC. Translation gives CASSLRTRGYEQYF.

The gene calls are TRBV5-1 and TRBJ2-5, with 11 bases fitting TRBD2. V lost 1 base and J lost 3; bases outside the gene matches: 5. The length of the CDR3 is 16 residues. Germline CDR1 and CDR2: SGHRS and YFSETQ. CDR3 sequence: CASSLILAGEEETQYF. The CDR3 DNA follows: TGCGCCAGCAGCTTGATACTAGCGGGGGAAGAAGAGACCCAGTACTTC.